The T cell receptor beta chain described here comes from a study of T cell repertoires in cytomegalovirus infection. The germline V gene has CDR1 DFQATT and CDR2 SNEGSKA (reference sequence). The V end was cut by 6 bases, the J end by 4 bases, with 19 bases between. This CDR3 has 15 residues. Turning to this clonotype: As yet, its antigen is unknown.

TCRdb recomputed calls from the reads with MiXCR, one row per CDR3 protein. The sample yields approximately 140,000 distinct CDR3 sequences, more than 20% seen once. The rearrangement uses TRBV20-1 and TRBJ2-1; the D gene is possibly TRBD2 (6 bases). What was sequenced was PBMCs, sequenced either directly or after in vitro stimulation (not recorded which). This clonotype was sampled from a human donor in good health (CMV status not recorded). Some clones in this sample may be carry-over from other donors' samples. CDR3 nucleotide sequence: TGCAGTGCGAGGGACTGGGGACCCTCATACAATGAGCAGTTCTTC. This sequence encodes CSARDWGPSYNEQFF.